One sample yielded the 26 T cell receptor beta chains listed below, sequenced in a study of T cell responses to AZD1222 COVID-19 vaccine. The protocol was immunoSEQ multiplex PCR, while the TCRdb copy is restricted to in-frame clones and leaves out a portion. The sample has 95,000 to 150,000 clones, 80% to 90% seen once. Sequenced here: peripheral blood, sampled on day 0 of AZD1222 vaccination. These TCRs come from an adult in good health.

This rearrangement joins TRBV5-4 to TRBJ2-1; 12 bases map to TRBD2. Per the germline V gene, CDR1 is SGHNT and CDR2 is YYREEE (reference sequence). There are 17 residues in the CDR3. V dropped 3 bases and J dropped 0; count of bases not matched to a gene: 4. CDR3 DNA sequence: TGTGCCAGCAGCTCAGGACTAGCGGGAACCTCCTACAATGAGCAGTTCTTC. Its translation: CASSSGLAGTSYNEQFF.

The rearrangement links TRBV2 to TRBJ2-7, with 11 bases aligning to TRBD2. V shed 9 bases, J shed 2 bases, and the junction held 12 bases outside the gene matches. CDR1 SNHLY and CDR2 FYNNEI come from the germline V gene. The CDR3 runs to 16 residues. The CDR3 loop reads CASRGLAGGRAYEQYF. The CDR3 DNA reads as TGTGCCAGTAGGGGATTAGCGGGAGGGAGGGCCTACGAGCAGTACTTC.

Written as DNA, the CDR3 is TGTGCCAGCAGCTTAGGAGGGGAAAAACTGTTTTTT. The encoded protein is CASSLGGEKLFF. J is TRBJ1-4 and V is TRBV7-3; no definite D call. This CDR3 spans 12 amino acids. V was shortened by 2 bases and J by 8 bases, with 6 bases between the two germline ends. Germline V CDR1 and CDR2: SGHTA, FQGTGA.

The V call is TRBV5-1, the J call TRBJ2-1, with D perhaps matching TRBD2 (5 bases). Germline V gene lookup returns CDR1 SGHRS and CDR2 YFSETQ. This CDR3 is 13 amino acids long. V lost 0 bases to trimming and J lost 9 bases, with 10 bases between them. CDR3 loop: CASSLAGVIEQFF. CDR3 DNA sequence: TGCGCCAGCAGCTTGGCCGGGGTGATTGAGCAGTTCTTC.

The CDR3 sequence: CASSQDWGLTEAFF. The CDR3 DNA is TGCGCCAGCAGCCAAGATTGGGGTCTTACTGAAGCTTTCTTT. This chain links TRBV4-3 with TRBJ1-1; D gene uncertain. Trimming removed 0 bases from V and 5 bases from J, with 10 bases in between. The CDR3 spans 14 residues. Germline V gives CDR1 LGHNA, CDR2 YSLEER.

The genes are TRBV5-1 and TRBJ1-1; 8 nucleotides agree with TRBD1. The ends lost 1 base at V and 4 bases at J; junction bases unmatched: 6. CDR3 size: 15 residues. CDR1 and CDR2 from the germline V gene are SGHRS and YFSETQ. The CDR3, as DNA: TGCGCCAGCAGCTTGATGTCGGGACAGGCCACTGAAGCTTTCTTT. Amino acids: CASSLMSGQATEAFF.

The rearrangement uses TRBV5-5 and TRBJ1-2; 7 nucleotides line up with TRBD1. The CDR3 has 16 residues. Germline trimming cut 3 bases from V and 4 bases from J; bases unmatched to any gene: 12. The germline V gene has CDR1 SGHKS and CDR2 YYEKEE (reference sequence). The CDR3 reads CASSSGGTERSYGYTF. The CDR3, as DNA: TGTGCCAGCAGCTCAGGGGGGACAGAACGGAGCTATGGCTACACCTTC. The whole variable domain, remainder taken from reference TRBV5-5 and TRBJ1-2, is DAGVTQSPTHLIKTRGQQVTLRCSPISGHKSVSWYQQVLGQGPQFIFQYYEKEERGRGNFPDRFSARQFPNYSSELNVNALLLGDSALYLCASSSGGTERSYGYTFGSGTRLTVV.

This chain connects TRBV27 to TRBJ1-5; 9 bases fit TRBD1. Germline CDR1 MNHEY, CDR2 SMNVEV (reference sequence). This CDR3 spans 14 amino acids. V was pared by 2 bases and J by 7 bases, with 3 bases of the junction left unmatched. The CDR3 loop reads CASSLPGTGQPQHF. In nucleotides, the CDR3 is TGTGCCAGCAGTTTACCTGGGACAGGGCAGCCCCAGCATTTT.

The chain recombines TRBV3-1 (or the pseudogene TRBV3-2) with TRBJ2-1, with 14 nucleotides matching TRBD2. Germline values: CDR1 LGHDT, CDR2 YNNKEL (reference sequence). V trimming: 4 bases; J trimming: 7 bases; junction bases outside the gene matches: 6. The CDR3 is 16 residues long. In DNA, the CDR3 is TGTGCCAGCAGCCGACTAGCGGGAGGGCCGGGAAATGAGCAGTTCTTC. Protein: CASSRLAGGPGNEQFF.

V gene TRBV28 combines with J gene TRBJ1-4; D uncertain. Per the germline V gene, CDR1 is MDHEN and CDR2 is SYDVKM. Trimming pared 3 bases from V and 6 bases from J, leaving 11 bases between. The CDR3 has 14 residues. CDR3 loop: CASSFAGPDEKLFF. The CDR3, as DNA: TGTGCCAGCAGTTTCGCGGGTCCGGATGAAAAACTGTTTTTT.

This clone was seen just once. The CDR3 DNA sequence: TGCAGTGCTAGGGACTACCCCGAGCAGTACTTC. It yields the protein CSARDYPEQYF. The chain is built from TRBV20-1 and TRBJ2-7; TRBD2 is a possible D gene (6 bases). Per germline, CDR1 DFQATT and CDR2 SNEGSKA (reference sequence). Trimming left V 3 bases short and J 6 bases short, with 9 bases between. The CDR3 runs 11 residues.

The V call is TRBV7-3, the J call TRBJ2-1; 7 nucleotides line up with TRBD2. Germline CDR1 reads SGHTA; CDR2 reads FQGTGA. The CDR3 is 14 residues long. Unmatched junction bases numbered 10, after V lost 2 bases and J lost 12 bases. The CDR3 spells CASSLRDSGRGQFF. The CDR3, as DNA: TGTGCCAGCAGCTTACGTGACAGTGGGAGGGGGCAGTTCTTC.

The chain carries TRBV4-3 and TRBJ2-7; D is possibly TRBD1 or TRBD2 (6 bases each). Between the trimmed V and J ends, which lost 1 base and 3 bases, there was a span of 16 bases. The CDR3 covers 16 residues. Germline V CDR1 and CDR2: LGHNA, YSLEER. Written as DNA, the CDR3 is TGCGCCAGCAGCCAAGCGGGGGCAGAAGGTCGCTACGAGCAGTACTTC. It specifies CASSQAGAEGRYEQYF.

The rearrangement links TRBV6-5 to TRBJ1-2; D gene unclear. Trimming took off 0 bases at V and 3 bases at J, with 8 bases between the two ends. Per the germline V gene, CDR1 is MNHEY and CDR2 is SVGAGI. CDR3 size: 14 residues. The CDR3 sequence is CASSYSEGYYGYTF. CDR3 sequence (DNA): TGTGCCAGCAGTTACTCCGAGGGCTACTATGGCTACACCTTC.

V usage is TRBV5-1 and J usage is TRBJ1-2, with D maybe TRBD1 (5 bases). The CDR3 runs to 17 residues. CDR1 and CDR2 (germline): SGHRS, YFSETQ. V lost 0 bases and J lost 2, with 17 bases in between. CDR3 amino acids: CASSLEAAGRLNYGYTF. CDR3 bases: TGCGCCAGCAGCTTGGAGGCCGCAGGGAGGTTAAACTATGGCTACACCTTC. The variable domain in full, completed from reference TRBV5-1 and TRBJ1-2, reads KAGVTQTPRYLIKTRGQQVTLSCSPISGHRSVSWYQQTPGQGLQFLFEYFSETQRNKGNFPGRFSGRQFSNSRSEMNVSTLELGDSALYLCASSLEAAGRLNYGYTFGSGTRLTVV.

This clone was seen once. The CDR3 sequence: CASSFARDTEAFF. CDR3 nucleotide sequence: TGTGCCAGCAGTTTTGCTAGAGACACTGAAGCTTTCTTT. The J gene is TRBJ1-1, the V gene TRBV12-3 or TRBV12-4; unclear D gene. Trimming took 3 bases from V and 3 from J, leaving 8 bases between them. The CDR3 runs 13 residues.

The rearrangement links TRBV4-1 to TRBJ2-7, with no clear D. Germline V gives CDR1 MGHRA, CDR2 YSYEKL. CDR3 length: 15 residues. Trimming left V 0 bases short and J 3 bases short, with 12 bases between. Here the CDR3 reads CASSQEQPSRYEQYF. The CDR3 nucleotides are TGCGCCAGCAGCCAAGAGCAACCAAGTCGCTACGAGCAGTACTTC.

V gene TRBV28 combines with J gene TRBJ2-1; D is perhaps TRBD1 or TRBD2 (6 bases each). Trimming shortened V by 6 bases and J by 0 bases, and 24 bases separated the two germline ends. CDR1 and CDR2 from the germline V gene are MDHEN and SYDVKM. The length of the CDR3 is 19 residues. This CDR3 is CASSTPLTRGRSSYNEQFF. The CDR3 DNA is TGTGCCAGCAGCACCCCGCTGACCCGGGGGCGTAGCTCCTACAATGAGCAGTTCTTC.

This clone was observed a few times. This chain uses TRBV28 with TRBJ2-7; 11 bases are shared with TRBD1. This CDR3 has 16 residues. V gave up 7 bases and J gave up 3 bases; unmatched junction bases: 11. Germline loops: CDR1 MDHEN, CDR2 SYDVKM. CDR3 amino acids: CASTQTGGTGGYEQYF. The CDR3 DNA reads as TGTGCCAGCACCCAGACGGGGGGGACAGGGGGCTACGAGCAGTACTTC.

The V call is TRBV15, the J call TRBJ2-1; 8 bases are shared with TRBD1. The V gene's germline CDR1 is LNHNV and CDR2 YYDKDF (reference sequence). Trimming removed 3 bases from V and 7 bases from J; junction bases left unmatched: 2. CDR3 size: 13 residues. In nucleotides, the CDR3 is TGTGCCACCAGCAGCCAGGGGGCGAATGAGCAGTTCTTC. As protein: CATSSQGANEQFF.

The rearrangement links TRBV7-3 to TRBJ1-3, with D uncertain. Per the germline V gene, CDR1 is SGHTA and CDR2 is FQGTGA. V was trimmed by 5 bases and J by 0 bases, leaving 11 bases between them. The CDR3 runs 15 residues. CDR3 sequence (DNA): TGTGCCAGCAGCGCCGATGGCTTCTCTGGAAACACCATATATTTT. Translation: CASSADGFSGNTIYF.

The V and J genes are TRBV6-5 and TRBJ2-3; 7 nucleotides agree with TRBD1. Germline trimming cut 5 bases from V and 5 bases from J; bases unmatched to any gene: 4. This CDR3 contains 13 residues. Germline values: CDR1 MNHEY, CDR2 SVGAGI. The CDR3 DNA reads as TGTGCCAGCAGTCCGGCAGGGGGAGATACGCAGTATTTT. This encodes CASSPAGGDTQYF.

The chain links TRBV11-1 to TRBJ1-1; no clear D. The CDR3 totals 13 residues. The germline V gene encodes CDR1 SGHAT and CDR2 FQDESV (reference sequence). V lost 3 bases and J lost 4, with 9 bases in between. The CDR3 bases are TGTGCCAGCAGCTTCTCGCGGGGCACTGAAGCTTTCTTT. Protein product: CASSFSRGTEAFF.

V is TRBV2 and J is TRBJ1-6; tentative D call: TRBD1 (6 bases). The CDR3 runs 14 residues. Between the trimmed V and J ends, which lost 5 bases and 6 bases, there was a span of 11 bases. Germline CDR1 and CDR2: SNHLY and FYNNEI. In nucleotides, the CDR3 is TGTGCCAGCAGTCCCGAGGGGGGTAATTCACCCCTCCACTTT. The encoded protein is CASSPEGGNSPLHF.

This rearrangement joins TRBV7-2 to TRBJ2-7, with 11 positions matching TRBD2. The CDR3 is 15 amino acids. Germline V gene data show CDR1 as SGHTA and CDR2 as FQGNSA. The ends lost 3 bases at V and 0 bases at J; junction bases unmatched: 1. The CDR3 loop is CASSFGTSGSYEQYF. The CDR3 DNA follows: TGTGCCAGCAGCTTCGGGACTAGCGGCTCCTACGAGCAGTACTTC.

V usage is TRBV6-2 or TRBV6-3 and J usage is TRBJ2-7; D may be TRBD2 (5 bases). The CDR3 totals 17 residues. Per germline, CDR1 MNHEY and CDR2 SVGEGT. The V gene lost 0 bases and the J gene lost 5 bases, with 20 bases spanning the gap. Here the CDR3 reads CASSYSPSSLLRNEQYF. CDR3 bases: TGTGCCAGCAGTTACTCCCCTAGCTCCCTACTCCGCAACGAGCAGTACTTC.